These 7 T cell receptor beta chains were all obtained from the same sample, sequenced in a study of beta chain features in type 1 diabetes. Expressed TCRB transcripts were sequenced because the isolated RNA had all been reverse transcribed beforehand. Sequencing was performed with immunoSEQ multiplex PCR; in TCRdb, only in-frame clones are kept and a portion is missing. The sample contains about 210,000 clones, about 11% of which appear only once. What was sequenced was central memory CD4+ T cells from blood. Receptor source: a man between 18 and 29 years old in good health.

This clone was observed a handful of times. V usage is TRBV29-1 and J usage is TRBJ1-2; TRBD1 agrees at 9 bases. The CDR3 spans 14 residues. Trimming removed 7 bases from V and 5 bases from J; junction bases left unmatched: 11. Germline CDR1 reads SQVTM; CDR2 reads ANQGSEA. The DNA for the CDR3 is TGCAGCGCCACAGGGGGCGAGGGTAGTTATGGCTACACCTTC. Its protein is CSATGGEGSYGYTF.

The CDR3 is CASSSLAGVAPFETQYF. DNA of the CDR3: TGTGCCAGCAGCTCCTTAGCGGGAGTCGCCCCCTTCGAGACCCAGTACTTC. The chain uses TRBV7-2 and TRBJ2-5; 9 bases are shared with TRBD2. There are 17 residues in the CDR3. Germline V gene sequence: CDR1 SGHTA, CDR2 FQGNSA. Unmatched junction bases numbered 14, after V lost 4 bases and J lost 5 bases.

In its sample, this clone was seen a few times. This chain connects TRBV29-1 to TRBJ2-7, with D possibly being TRBD1 or TRBD2 (6 bases each). V was shortened by 5 bases and J by 1 base, with 9 bases between the two germline ends. This CDR3 region has 12 residues. Germline CDR1 SQVTM, CDR2 ANQGSEA. The CDR3 DNA sequence: TGCAGCGTTAGGGGGGCGTCCTACGAGCAGTACTTC. Amino acid sequence: CSVRGASYEQYF.

This chain connects TRBV7-9 to TRBJ2-1; 11 bases agree with TRBD2. This CDR3 has 14 residues. The V gene's germline CDR1 is SEHNR and CDR2 FQNEAQ (reference sequence). Germline trimming cut 3 bases from V and 5 bases from J; bases unmatched to any gene: 0. Here the CDR3 reads CASSLTSGDNEQFF. The CDR3 DNA follows: TGTGCCAGCAGCTTGACTAGCGGGGACAATGAGCAGTTCTTC.

The table lists this clone with a few counts. The CDR3 loop reads CASSPGLAGTGRSEQYF. The CDR3 nucleotides read TGTGCCAGCAGTCCGGGACTAGCGGGAACTGGGAGGTCCGAGCAGTACTTC. The rearrangement uses TRBV27 and TRBJ2-7; TRBD2 aligns across 13 bases. Germline V gene lookup returns CDR1 MNHEY and CDR2 SMNVEV (reference sequence). The ends lost 5 bases at V and 6 bases at J; junction bases unmatched: 13. This CDR3 is built from 17 residues.

This clone was picked up a small number of times. The sample holds other DNA sequences that translate to the same CDR3. The chain joins TRBV7-8 to TRBJ2-5; 8 bases are a match to TRBD2. The CDR3 spans 13 residues. Germline CDR1 and CDR2: SGHVS and FQNEAQ. After removal of 2 bases from V and 4 bases from J, the junction contained 0 bases not matched to a gene. The CDR3 region is CASSLREGETQYF. The CDR3 DNA follows: TGTGCCAGCAGCTTACGGGAGGGAGAGACCCAGTACTTC. The full variable domain, its missing parts supplied by reference TRBV7-8 and TRBJ2-5, is GAGVSQSPRYKVAKRGQDVALRCDPISGHVSLFWYQQALGQGPEFLTYFQNEAQLDKSGLPSDRFFAERPEGSVSTLKIQRTQQEDSAVYLCASSLREGETQYFGPGTRLLVL.

This clone was detected ten times or more. This chain connects TRBV30 to TRBJ2-7, with 8 bases aligning to TRBD1. This CDR3 has 13 residues. Germline V gives CDR1 GTSNPN, CDR2 SVGIG (reference sequence). Losses at the gene ends were 4 bases for V and 2 bases for J; bases not matched to a gene: 4. The CDR3 region is CAWNQGQAYEQYF. The CDR3 nucleotides are TGTGCCTGGAACCAGGGACAGGCCTACGAGCAGTACTTC.